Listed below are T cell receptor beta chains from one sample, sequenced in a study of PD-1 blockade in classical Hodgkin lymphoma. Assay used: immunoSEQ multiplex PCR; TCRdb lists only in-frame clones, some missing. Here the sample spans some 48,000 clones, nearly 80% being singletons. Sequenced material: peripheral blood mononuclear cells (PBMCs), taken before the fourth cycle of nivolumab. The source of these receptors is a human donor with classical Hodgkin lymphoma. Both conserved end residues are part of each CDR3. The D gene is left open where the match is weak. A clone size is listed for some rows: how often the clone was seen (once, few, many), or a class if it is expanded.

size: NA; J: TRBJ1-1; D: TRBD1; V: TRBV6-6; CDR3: CASSGGQANTEAFF; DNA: TGTGCCAGCAGCGGCGGACAGGCCAACACTGAAGCTTTCTTT
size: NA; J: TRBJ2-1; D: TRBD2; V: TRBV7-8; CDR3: CASSRNPSGGLGLSSYNEQFF; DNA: TGTGCCAGCAGCCGCAACCCATCCGGAGGACTAGGCCTGAGCTCCTACAATGAGCAGTTCTTC
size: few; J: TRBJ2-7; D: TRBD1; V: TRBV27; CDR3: CASSLPRTGSEQYF; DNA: TGTGCCAGCAGTTTGCCCCGGACAGGGTCCGAGCAGTACTTC
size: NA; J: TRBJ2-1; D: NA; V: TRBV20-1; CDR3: CSATGYNEQFF; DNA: TGCAGTGCTACGGGGTACAATGAGCAGTTCTTC
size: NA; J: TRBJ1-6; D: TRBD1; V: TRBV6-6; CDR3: CASGIGTGGSPLHF; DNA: TGTGCCAGCGGGATCGGGACAGGGGGTTCACCCCTCCACTTT
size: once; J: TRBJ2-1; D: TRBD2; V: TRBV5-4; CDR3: CASSKTSGSPYEQFF; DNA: TGTGCCAGCAGCAAGACTAGCGGGAGTCCGTATGAGCAGTTCTTC
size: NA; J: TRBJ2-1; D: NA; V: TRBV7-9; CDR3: CASILGGNYNEQFF; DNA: TGTGCCAGCATCTTAGGGGGAAATTACAATGAGCAGTTCTTC
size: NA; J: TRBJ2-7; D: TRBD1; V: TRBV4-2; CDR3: CASSQSLGQGRGEQYF; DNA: TGTGCCAGCAGCCAATCCCTAGGACAGGGACGGGGCGAGCAGTACTTC
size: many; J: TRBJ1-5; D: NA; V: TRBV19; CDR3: CASSRTLESNQPQHF; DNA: TGTGCCAGTAGCCGGACCCTAGAGAGCAATCAGCCCCAGCATTTT
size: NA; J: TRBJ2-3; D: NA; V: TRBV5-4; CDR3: CASSLESTDTQYF; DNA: TGTGCCAGCAGCTTGGAAAGCACAGATACGCAGTATTTT
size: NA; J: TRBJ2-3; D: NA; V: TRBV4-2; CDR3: CASSQGLQGRGDTQYF; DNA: TGTGCCAGCAGCCAAGGACTCCAGGGGCGAGGGGATACGCAGTATTTT
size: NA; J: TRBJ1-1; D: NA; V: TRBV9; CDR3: CASSVDWGLNTEAFF; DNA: TGTGCCAGCAGCGTAGATTGGGGGCTGAACACTGAAGCTTTCTTT
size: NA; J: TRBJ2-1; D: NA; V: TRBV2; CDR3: CASTAGAAIEQFF; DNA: TGTGCCAGCACCGCGGGGGCGGCAATTGAGCAGTTCTTC
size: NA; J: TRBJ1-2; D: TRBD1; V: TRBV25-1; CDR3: CASSDGGQNYGYTF; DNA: TGTGCCAGCAGTGATGGGGGACAGAACTATGGCTACACCTTC
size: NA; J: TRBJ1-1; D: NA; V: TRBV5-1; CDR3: CASSLGSGDANTEAFF; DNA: TGCGCCAGCAGCTTGGGAAGTGGGGATGCGAACACTGAAGCTTTCTTT
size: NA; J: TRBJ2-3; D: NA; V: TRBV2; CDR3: CASSGRTDTQYF; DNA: TGTGCCAGCAGTGGTCGCACAGATACGCAGTATTTT
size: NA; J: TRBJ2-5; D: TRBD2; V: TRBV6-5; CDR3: CASRRGLTKETQYF; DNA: TGTGCCAGCAGGCGGGGACTAACTAAGGAGACCCAGTACTTC
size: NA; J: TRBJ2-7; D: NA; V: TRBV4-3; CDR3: CASSRTLIGWNEQYF; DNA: TGCGCCAGCAGCCGGACCCTCATAGGGTGGAACGAGCAGTACTTC
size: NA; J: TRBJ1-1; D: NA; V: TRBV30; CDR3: CAWSVRDPEAFF; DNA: TGTGCCTGGAGTGTAAGGGATCCAGAAGCTTTCTTT
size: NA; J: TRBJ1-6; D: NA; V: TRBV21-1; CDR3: CASSKGGGPYNSPLHF; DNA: TGTGCCAGCAGCAAAGGAGGGGGCCCCTATAATTCACCCCTCCACTTT
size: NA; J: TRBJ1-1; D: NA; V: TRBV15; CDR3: CATSRVRNTEAFF; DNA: TGTGCCACCAGCAGAGTAAGGAACACTGAAGCTTTCTTT
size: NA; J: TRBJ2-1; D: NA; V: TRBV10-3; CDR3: CAISESPTQSYNEQFF; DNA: TGTGCCATCAGTGAGTCCCCTACCCAGAGCTACAATGAGCAGTTCTTC
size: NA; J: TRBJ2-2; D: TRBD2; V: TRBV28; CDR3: CASGLAGGRGTGELFF; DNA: TGTGCCAGTGGACTAGCGGGGGGCCGGGGCACCGGGGAGCTGTTTTTT
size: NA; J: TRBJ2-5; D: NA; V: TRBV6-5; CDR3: CASSSTVTAETQYF; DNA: TGTGCCAGCAGTTCGACTGTCACGGCGGAGACCCAGTACTTC
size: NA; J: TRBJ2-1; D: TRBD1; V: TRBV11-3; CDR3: CASSQGQGSWNEQFF; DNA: TGTGCCAGCAGCCAGGGACAGGGAAGTTGGAATGAGCAGTTCTTC
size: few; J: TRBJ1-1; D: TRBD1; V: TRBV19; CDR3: CASSMGQGTTEAFF; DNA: TGTGCCAGTAGTATGGGACAGGGGACCACTGAAGCTTTCTTT
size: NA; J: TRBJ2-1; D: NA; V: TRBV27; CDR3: CAARRGWPGNEQFF; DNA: TGTGCCGCACGTCGGGGGTGGCCGGGGAATGAGCAGTTCTTC
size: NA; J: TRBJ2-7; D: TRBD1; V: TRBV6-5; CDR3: CASSYYDRAGEQYF; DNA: TGTGCCAGCAGTTATTACGACAGGGCCGGGGAGCAGTACTTC
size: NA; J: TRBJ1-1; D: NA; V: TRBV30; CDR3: CAWSVWANTEAFF; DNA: TGTGCCTGGAGTGTATGGGCGAACACTGAAGCTTTCTTT
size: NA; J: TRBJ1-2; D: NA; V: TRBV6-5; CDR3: CASRDLDSYGYTF; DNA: TGTGCCAGCAGGGACCTCGACAGCTATGGCTACACCTTC
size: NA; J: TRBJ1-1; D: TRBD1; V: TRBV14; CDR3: CASSQDRGQGGAFF; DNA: TGTGCCAGCAGCCAAGACAGAGGACAGGGAGGCGCTTTCTTT
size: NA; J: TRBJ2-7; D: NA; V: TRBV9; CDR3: CASSAPDGYEQYF; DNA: TGTGCCAGCAGCGCACCGGACGGGTACGAGCAGTACTTC
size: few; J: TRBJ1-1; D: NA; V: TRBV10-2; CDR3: CASSEAGFGRGNTEAFF; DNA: TGCGCCAGCAGTGAGGCGGGGTTTGGGCGGGGGAACACTGAAGCTTTCTTT
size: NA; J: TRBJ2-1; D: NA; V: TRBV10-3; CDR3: CAISRQDEQFF; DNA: TGTGCCATCAGCCGACAGGATGAGCAGTTCTTC
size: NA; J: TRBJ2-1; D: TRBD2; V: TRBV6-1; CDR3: CASSARASGSENEQFF; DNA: TGTGCCAGCAGTGCCAGAGCTAGCGGGAGTGAAAATGAGCAGTTCTTC
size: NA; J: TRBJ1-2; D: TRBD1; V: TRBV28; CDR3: CASSLTGVTYGYTF; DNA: TGTGCCAGCAGTTTAACAGGGGTGACATATGGCTACACCTTC
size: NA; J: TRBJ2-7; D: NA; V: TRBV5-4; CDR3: CASSRGSSYEQYF; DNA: TGTGCCAGCAGCCGGGGCAGCTCCTACGAGCAGTACTTC
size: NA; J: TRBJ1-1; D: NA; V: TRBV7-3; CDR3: CASSPYGGQSATEAFF; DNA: TGTGCCAGCAGCCCTTATGGAGGGCAGTCAGCGACTGAAGCTTTCTTT
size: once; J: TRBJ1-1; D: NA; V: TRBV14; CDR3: CASSQDEGSSGRMNTEAFF; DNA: TGTGCCAGCAGCCAAGATGAGGGTTCGTCGGGACGTATGAACACTGAAGCTTTCTTT
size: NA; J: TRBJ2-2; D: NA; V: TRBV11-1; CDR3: CASSLDWNVGVTGELFF; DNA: TGTGCCAGCAGCTTAGATTGGAACGTCGGAGTCACCGGGGAGCTGTTTTTT
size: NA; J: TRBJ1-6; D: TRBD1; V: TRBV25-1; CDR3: CASRRGTDSPLHF; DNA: TGTGCCAGCAGACGAGGGACAGACTCACCCCTCCACTTT
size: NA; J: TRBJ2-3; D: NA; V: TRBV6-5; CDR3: CASSFRLRSSTDTQYF; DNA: TGTGCCAGCAGTTTTCGACTTAGATCTAGCACAGATACGCAGTATTTT
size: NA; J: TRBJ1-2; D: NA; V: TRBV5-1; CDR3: CASSLIKTGRRGYGYTF; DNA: TGCGCCAGCAGCTTAATCAAGACAGGCCGGCGGGGCTATGGCTACACCTTC